Below, one T cell receptor (beta chain) is given with its context. What it recognizes is unknown. TCRdb's copy holds only in-frame clones and misses some; the assay was immunoSEQ multiplex PCR. Here the sample spans 140,000 to 150,000 clones, roughly 92% being singletons. The data are from a study of T cell responses to AZD1222 COVID-19 vaccine. Study findings and constraints: Baseline seropositivity characterized only a handful of AZD1222 recipients. The donor cohort was predominantly white British with a female majority, and clonal diversity may have been underestimated. Vaccine-associated CD4 TCRs spanned spike, dominant at 160-218 and 743-854. Reportedly, nearly half the spike-specific TCRs target unmutated variant regions.

CDR1 is SGHVS and CDR2 is FNYEAQ in the germline V gene. The CDR3 contains 10 residues. V was cut by 1 base and J by 7 bases, with 0 bases left in between. The sequence derives from an adult who received the AZD1222 COVID-19 vaccine. V and J are TRBV7-6 and TRBJ2-3; D is unclear. Here the sequenced sample was peripheral blood, taken 28 days after the second AZD1222 dose. This chain's CDR3 is CASSLDTQYF. In DNA, the CDR3 is TGTGCCAGCAGCTTAGATACGCAGTATTTT.